The 27 T cell receptor beta chains reported below all come from one sample, sequenced in a study of post-analysis software for immune sequencing data. Broader study findings: With TRBV5-6, TRBV5-1 and TRBV20-1 included, about 5 TRBV segments were more frequent in patients than in controls.

Tagging with unique molecular identifiers was a feature of the TCR beta cDNA libraries. TCRdb called the PCR reads again in MiXCR, with one record for every CDR3 protein. The data contain roughly 800,000 distinct CDR3 sequences, 40% to 55% of them singletons. Antigens for these TCRs are unknown. Sequencing was performed on blood. Source of these receptors: a girl aged 10 to 17 with multiple sclerosis.

The rearrangement uses TRBV29-1 and TRBJ2-7; D not resolved. Germline V gene lookup returns CDR1 SQVTM and CDR2 ANQGSEA. The CDR3 is made up of 14 amino acids. Trimming left V 3 bases short and J 0 bases short, with 12 bases between. CDR3 residues: CSVEWAQSSYEQYF. The CDR3 coding sequence is TGCAGCGTTGAGTGGGCTCAGAGCTCCTACGAGCAGTACTTC.

The chain combines TRBV3-1 with TRBJ1-6, with a tentative D call TRBD1 (6 bases). V was trimmed by 6 bases and J by 9 bases, leaving 12 bases between them. The CDR3 is 13 amino acids. Germline CDR1 LGHDT, CDR2 YNNKEL (reference sequence). CDR3 residues: CASSAQGGSPLHF. The CDR3 bases are TGTGCCAGCAGTGCCCAAGGGGGTTCACCCCTCCACTTT. The full variable domain, completed using reference TRBV3-1 and TRBJ1-6, is DTAVSQTPKYLVTQMGNDKSIKCEQNLGHDTMYWYKQDSKKFLKIMFSYNNKELIINETVPNRFSPKSPDKAHLNLHINSLELGDSAVYFCASSAQGGSPLHFGNGTRLTVT.

The chain joins TRBV20-1 to TRBJ2-3; D perhaps matches TRBD2 (6 bases). V lost 6 bases to trimming and J lost 1 base, with 20 bases between them. The CDR3 extends over 16 amino acids. The germline CDR1 and CDR2 sequences are DFQATT and SNEGSKA (reference sequence). CDR3 DNA sequence: TGCAGTGCCGGTGGGCTCCCCGGGAGAGGCACAGATACGCAGTATTTT. The encoded protein is CSAGGLPGRGTDTQYF.

The chain joins TRBV7-9 to TRBJ2-2; D is uncertain. The germline V gene has CDR1 SEHNR and CDR2 FQNEAQ (reference sequence). V shed 5 bases and J shed 1 base, with 11 bases lying between them. This CDR3 is 15 amino acids long. CDR3 amino acids: CASSAPWGNTGELFF. In nucleotides, the CDR3 is TGTGCCAGCAGCGCCCCGTGGGGGAACACCGGGGAGCTGTTTTTT.

To note about this clonotype: An end of the junction does not agree with germline; a read error may underlie this. The genes are TRBV11-2 and TRBJ2-7; D gene unclear. Germline V lookup: CDR1 SGHAT, CDR2 FQNNGV. CDR3 length: 12 amino acids. The CDR3: CASGLPEREQYF. The CDR3 region has the DNA TGTGCCAGCGGCTTACCCGAACGTGAGCAGTACTTC.

This chain uses TRBV28 with TRBJ2-7, with 8 bases aligning to TRBD1. The DNA end is a closer match to TRBJ2-5, so the J assignment may be wrong. This CDR3 region has 15 residues. The germline CDR1 and CDR2 sequences are MDHEN and SYDVKM. The CDR3 coding sequence is TGTGCCAGCAGTCCCCGACAGGGGATCCAAGAGACCCAGTACTTC. Translating gives CASSPRQGIQETQYF.

V is TRBV27 and J is TRBJ2-1; D is unresolved. The V gene's germline CDR1 is MNHEY and CDR2 SMNVEV (reference sequence). The V end was cut by 7 bases, the J end by 9 bases, with 19 bases between. CDR3 length: 14 residues. The CDR3 loop reads CASNSAVPHLEQFF. The CDR3 coding sequence is TGTGCCAGCAACTCGGCTGTACCTCACCTTGAGCAGTTCTTC.

This clonotype was seen a handful of times. The chain carries TRBV5-6 and TRBJ2-4; D is undetermined. The germline CDR1 and CDR2 sequences are SGHDT and YYEEEE. CDR3 length: 13 amino acids. V lost 0 bases, J lost 6 bases, and 7 bases lay in between. CDR3 amino acids: CASSLGRSNIQYF. CDR3 sequence (DNA): TGTGCCAGCAGCTTGGGACGGTCAAACATTCAGTACTTC.

This clonotype occurred many times. The chain is built from TRBV29-1 and TRBJ2-7; the D is unclear. CDR3 length: 13 residues. Trimming shortened V by 2 bases and J by 6 bases, and 14 bases separated the two germline ends. The V gene's germline CDR1 is SQVTM and CDR2 ANQGSEA. CDR3 sequence: CSVEKSGSGEQYF. In DNA, the CDR3 is TGCAGCGTTGAAAAGAGTGGGTCGGGCGAGCAGTACTTC.

V gene TRBV20-1 combines with J gene TRBJ2-7, with 10 nucleotides matching TRBD1. The junction had 13 bases not matched to a gene; V was cut back by 1 base and J by 7 bases. The germline V gene has CDR1 DFQATT and CDR2 SNEGSKA (reference sequence). This CDR3 region has 16 residues. Here the CDR3 reads CSARAPGQGHYGEQYF. CDR3 nucleotide sequence: TGCAGTGCTAGAGCCCCGGGACAGGGGCACTATGGGGAGCAGTACTTC.

This clonotype was seen only a few times. J is TRBJ1-1 and V is TRBV12-3 or TRBV12-4; 7 bases match TRBD1. The CDR3 has 15 residues. Germline trimming cut 6 bases from V and 1 base from J; bases unmatched to any gene: 8. The CDR3 reads CASSPRTGENTEAFF. The CDR3 bases are TGTGCCAGCAGCCCTCGGACAGGCGAGAACACTGAAGCTTTCTTT.

This clonotype appeared a few times. The J gene is TRBJ2-7, the V gene TRBV7-6; D may be TRBD1 (6 bases). V was shortened by 0 bases and J by 5 bases, with 8 bases between the two germline ends. CDR1 and CDR2 (germline): SGHVS, FNYEAQ. The CDR3 loop spans 13 amino acids. The CDR3 DNA reads TGTGCCAGCAGCTTAGCAGCAGGGGACGAGCAGTACTTC. Translation: CASSLAAGDEQYF. The full variable domain, completed using reference TRBV7-6 and TRBJ2-7, is GAGVSQSPRYKVTKRGQDVALRCDPISGHVSLYWYRQALGQGPEFLTYFNYEAQQDKSGLPNDRFSAERPEGSISTLTIQRTEQRDSAMYRCASSLAAGDEQYFGPGTRLTVT.

The genes are TRBV20-1 and TRBJ2-5, with 9 bases lining up with TRBD2. Looked up from germline, CDR1 is DFQATT and CDR2 is SNEGSKA (reference sequence). Germline trimming cut 5 bases from V and 2 bases from J; bases unmatched to any gene: 12. This CDR3 has 16 residues. In nucleotides, the CDR3 is TGCAGTGCTGACGCCTCGGCTAGCGGGGCTCAAGAGACCCAGTACTTC. Its translation is CSADASASGAQETQYF.

This clonotype was seen only a few times. This chain connects TRBV9 to TRBJ2-3; 7 bases map to TRBD1. CDR1 is SGDLS, CDR2 YYNGEE, per germline. The CDR3 spans 21 residues. V lost 4 bases to trimming and J lost 2 bases; unmatched junction nucleotides: 25. The CDR3 is CASSPTPALEPRQGHTDTQYF. The CDR3 DNA reads TGTGCCAGCAGCCCTACCCCAGCACTTGAGCCCAGACAGGGTCACACAGATACGCAGTATTTT.

The chain joins TRBV6-1 to TRBJ2-7; weak D call: TRBD2 (5 bases). This CDR3 is 13 amino acids long. Germline V lookup: CDR1 MNHNS, CDR2 SASEGT. With 4 bases removed from V and 3 bases from J, the gap between germline ends came to 10 bases. CDR3 residues: CASSAGRDYEQYF. The DNA for the CDR3 is TGTGCCAGCAGTGCCGGACGGGACTACGAGCAGTACTTC.

The V gene is TRBV10-3, the J gene TRBJ1-2; no definite D call. CDR3 length: 13 residues. Germline CDR1 and CDR2: ENHRY and SYGVKD. The ends were cut back, 3 bases at V and 4 bases at J, with 9 bases in the middle. CDR3 residues: CAISDGGSYGYTF. For the CDR3, the DNA is TGTGCCATCAGTGACGGAGGAAGCTATGGCTACACCTTC.

The V gene is TRBV7-2, the J gene TRBJ2-1; 9 bases are a match to TRBD2. V shed 5 bases and J 2 bases; nucleotides not matched to a gene: 7. The CDR3 loop spans 16 amino acids. The germline V gene encodes CDR1 SGHTA and CDR2 FQGNSA. The CDR3 nucleotides read TGTGCCAGCAGCGCCCCCGGGACTAGCCCCTACAATGAGCAGTTCTTC. Its translation is CASSAPGTSPYNEQFF.

The CDR3: CASSPFGREQFF. CDR3 DNA: TGTGCCAGCAGCCCCTTCGGGCGTGAGCAGTTCTTC. This chain links TRBV28 with TRBJ2-1; D is unresolved. Trimming took 6 bases from V and 9 from J, leaving 12 bases between them. The CDR3 contains 12 residues. CDR1 MDHEN and CDR2 SYDVKM come from the germline V gene.

The V gene is TRBV7-8, the J gene TRBJ2-5; D gene unclear. Germline loops: CDR1 SGHVS, CDR2 FQNEAQ. V was shortened by 5 bases and J by 2 bases, with 15 bases between the two germline ends. The length of the CDR3 is 15 residues. The CDR3 DNA is TGTGCCAGCAGCAAATCGACCTCCCGACAAGAGACCCAGTACTTC. Protein sequence: CASSKSTSRQETQYF.

The gene calls are TRBV7-2 and TRBJ1-1, with D possibly being TRBD1 (5 bases). Trimming left V 1 base short and J 10 bases short, with 19 bases between. The CDR3 is made up of 15 amino acids. Germline CDR1 is SGHTA and CDR2 is FQGNSA. For the CDR3, the DNA is TGTGCCAGCAGCTTAGTCCCCGGGCAGGGCAGAGGAGCTTTCTTT. Amino acid sequence: CASSLVPGQGRGAFF.

This clonotype was found many times. The chain employs TRBV6-5 and TRBJ1-6, with 9 bases that match TRBD1. The J segment lost 5 bases and the V segment lost 8 bases, leaving 4 bases of the junction unmatched. Germline-derived CDR1 and CDR2 are MNHEY and SVGAGI. This CDR3 is built from 14 residues. The CDR3 region is CASSRTGDNSPLHF. CDR3 nucleotide sequence: TGTGCCAGCTCAAGGACAGGGGATAATTCACCCCTCCACTTT.

This clonotype was seen only a few times. This chain joins TRBV5-6 and TRBJ1-2; TRBD1 is a possible D gene (6 bases). This CDR3 contains 16 residues. Germline-derived CDR1 and CDR2 are SGHDT and YYEEEE. Trimming took off 4 bases at V and 0 bases at J, with 16 bases between the two ends. CDR3 region: CASSPSQGRANYGYTF. The CDR3 DNA follows: TGTGCCAGCAGCCCTTCACAGGGCCGAGCTAACTATGGCTACACCTTC.

The chain has TRBV6-1 and TRBJ2-3; 11 nucleotides align to TRBD2. The CDR3 totals 18 residues. CDR1 and CDR2 from the germline V gene are MNHNS and SASEGT. The trim removed 5 bases at V and 0 bases at J, leaving 10 bases unmatched. CDR3: CASSTGGLADSSTDTQYF. CDR3 sequence (DNA): TGTGCCAGCAGTACCGGGGGACTAGCGGATTCTAGCACAGATACGCAGTATTTT.

This chain joins TRBV12-3 or TRBV12-4 and TRBJ2-4, with TRBD1 matching over 7 bases. The DNA end lines up better with TRBJ2-7; the J call may be wrong. The CDR3 extends over 17 amino acids. The CDR3 DNA reads as TGTGCCAGCAATCTCATGGGGTTGGCAGGGGGTGCCTACGAGCAGTACTTC. As protein: CASNLMGLAGGAYEQYF.

V is TRBV5-1 and J is TRBJ1-2; D unresolved. Trimming took 0 bases from V and 3 from J, leaving 9 bases between them. Germline V CDR1 and CDR2: SGHRS, YFSETQ. CDR3 length: 14 residues. CDR3 in DNA: TGCGCCAGCAGCTTGGAGAGGGCAGACTATGGCTACACCTTC. Its protein product is CASSLERADYGYTF.

The chain joins TRBV3-1 to TRBJ1-5, with a possible D match to TRBD1 (5 bases). CDR1 LGHDT and CDR2 YNNKEL come from the germline V gene (reference sequence). The germline V and J ends were trimmed by 3 bases and 7 bases, with 10 bases remaining between them. CDR3 length equals 13 residues. The CDR3 here is CASSQTGDQPQHF. CDR3 coding DNA: TGTGCCAGCAGCCAGACGGGGGACCAGCCCCAGCATTTT.

The table lists this clonotype with a few counts. CDR3 sequence reads: CASSTSTGPYNEQFF. DNA for the CDR3: TGTGCCAGCAGTACGAGCACAGGGCCCTACAATGAGCAGTTCTTC. This chain connects TRBV7-3 to TRBJ2-1; D is perhaps TRBD1 (6 bases). The CDR3 loop spans 15 amino acids. CDR1 SGHTA and CDR2 FQGTGA come from the germline V gene. The V end was cut by 6 bases, the J end by 2 bases, with 14 bases between.